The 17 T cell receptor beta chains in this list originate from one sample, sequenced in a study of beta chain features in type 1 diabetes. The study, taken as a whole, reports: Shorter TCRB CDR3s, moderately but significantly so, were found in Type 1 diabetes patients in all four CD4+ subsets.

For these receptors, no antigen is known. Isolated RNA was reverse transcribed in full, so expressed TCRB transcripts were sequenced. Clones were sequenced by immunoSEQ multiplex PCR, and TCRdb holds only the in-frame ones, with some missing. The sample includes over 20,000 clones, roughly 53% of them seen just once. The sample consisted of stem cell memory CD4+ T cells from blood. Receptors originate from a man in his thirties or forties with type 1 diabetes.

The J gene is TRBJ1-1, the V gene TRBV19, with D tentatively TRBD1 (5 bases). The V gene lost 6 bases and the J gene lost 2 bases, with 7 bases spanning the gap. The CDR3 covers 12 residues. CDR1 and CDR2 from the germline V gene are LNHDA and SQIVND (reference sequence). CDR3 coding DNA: TGTGCCAGTAGAACAGGAAACACTGAAGCTTTCTTT. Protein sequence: CASRTGNTEAFF. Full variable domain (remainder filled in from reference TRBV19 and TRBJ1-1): DGGITQSPKYLFRKEGQNVTLSCEQNLNHDAMYWYRQDPGQGLRLIYYSQIVNDFQKGDIAEGYSVSREKKESFPLTVTSAQKNPTAFYLCASRTGNTEAFFGQGTRLTVV.

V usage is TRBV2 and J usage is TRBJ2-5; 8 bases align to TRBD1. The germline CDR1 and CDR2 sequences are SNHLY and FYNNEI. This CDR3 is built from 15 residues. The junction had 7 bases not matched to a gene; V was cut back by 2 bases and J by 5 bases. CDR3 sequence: CASSELGTGPETQYF. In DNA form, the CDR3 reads TGTGCCAGCAGTGAACTGGGGACAGGTCCTGAGACCCAGTACTTC.

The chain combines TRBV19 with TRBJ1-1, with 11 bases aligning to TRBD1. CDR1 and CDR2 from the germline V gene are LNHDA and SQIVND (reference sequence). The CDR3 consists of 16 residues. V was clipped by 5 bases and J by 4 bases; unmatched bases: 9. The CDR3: CASSPSRGTGGTEAFF. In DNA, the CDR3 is TGTGCCAGTAGTCCATCTAGAGGGACAGGGGGCACTGAAGCTTTCTTT.

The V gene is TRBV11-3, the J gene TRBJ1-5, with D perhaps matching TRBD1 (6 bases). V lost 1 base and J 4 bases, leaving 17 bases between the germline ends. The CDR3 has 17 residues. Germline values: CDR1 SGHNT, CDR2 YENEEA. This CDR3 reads CASSLGQDNSGNQPQHF. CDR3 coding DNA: TGTGCCAGCAGCTTAGGACAGGACAATAGCGGGAATCAGCCCCAGCATTTT.

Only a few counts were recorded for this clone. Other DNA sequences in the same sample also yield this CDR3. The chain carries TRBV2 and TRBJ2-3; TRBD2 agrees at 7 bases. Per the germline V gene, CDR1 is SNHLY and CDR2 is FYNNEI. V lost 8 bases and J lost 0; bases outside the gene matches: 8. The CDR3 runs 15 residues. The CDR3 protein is CASGALAASTDTQYF. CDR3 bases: TGTGCCAGCGGGGCTCTAGCGGCTAGCACAGATACGCAGTATTTT. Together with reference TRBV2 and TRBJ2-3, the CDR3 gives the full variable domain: EPEVTQTPSHQVTQMGQEVILRCVPISNHLYFYWYRQILGQKVEFLVSFYNNEISEKSEIFDDQFSVERPDGSNFTLKIRSTKLEDSAMYFCASGALAASTDTQYFGPGTRLTVL.

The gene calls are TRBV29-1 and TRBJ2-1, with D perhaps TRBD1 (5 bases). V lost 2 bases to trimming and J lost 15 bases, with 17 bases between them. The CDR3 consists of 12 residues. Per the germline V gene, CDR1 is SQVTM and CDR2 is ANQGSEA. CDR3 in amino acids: CSVEKSDNFRFF. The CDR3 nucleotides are TGCAGCGTTGAAAAATCGGACAATTTTCGGTTCTTC.

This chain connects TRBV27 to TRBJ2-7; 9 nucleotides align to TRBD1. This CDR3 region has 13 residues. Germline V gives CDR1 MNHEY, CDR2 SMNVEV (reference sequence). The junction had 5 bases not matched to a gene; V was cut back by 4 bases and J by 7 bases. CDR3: CASSSLTGGEQYF. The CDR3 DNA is TGTGCCAGCAGTTCCCTGACAGGGGGGGAGCAGTACTTC.

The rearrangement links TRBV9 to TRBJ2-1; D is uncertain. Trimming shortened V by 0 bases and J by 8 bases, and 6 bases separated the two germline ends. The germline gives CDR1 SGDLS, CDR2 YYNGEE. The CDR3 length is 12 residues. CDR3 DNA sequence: TGTGCCAGCAGCGTAGCAGAACATGAGCAGTTCTTC. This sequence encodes CASSVAEHEQFF.

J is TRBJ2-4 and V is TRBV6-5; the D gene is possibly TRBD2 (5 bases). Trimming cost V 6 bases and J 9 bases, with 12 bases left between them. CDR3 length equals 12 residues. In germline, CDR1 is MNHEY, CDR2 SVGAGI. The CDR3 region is CASRREGSIQYF. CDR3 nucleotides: TGTGCCAGCAGAAGGGAAGGGAGCATTCAGTACTTC.

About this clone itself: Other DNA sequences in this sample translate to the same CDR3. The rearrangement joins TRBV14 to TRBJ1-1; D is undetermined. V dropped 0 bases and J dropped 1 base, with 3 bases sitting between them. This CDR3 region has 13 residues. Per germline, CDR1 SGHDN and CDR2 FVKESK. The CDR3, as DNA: TGTGCCAGCAGCCAAGATCAGAACACTGAAGCTTTCTTT. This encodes CASSQDQNTEAFF.

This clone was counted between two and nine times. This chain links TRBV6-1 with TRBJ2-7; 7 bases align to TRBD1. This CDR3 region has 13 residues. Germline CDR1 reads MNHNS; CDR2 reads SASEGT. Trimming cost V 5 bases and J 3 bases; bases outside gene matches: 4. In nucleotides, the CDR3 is TGTGCCAGCAGTCCCGGGACAGTCTACGAGCAGTACTTC. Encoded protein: CASSPGTVYEQYF.

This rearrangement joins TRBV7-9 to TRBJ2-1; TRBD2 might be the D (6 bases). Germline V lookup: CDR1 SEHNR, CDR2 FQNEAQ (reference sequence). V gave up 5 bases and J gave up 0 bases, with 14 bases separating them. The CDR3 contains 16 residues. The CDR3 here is CASSTGLPSSYNEQFF. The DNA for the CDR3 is TGTGCCAGCAGCACGGGACTCCCAAGCTCCTACAATGAGCAGTTCTTC.

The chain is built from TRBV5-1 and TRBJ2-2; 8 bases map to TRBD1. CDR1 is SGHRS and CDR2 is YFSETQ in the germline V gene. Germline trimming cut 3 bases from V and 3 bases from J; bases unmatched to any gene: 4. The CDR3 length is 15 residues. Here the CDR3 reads CASSSGQGDTGELFF. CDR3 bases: TGCGCCAGCAGCTCCGGACAGGGCGACACCGGGGAGCTGTTTTTT.

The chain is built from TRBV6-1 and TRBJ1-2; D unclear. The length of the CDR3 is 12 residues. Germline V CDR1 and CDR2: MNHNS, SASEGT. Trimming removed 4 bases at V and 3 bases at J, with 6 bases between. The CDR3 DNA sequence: TGTGCCAGCAGTGCACCAGACTATGGCTACACCTTC. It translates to CASSAPDYGYTF.

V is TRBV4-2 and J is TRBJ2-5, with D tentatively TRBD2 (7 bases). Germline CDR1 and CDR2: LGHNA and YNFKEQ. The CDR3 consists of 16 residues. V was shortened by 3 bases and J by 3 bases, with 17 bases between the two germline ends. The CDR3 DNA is TGTGCCAGCAGCCAGAGGGGGGCGGGGGTAAAAGAGACCCAGTACTTC. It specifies CASSQRGAGVKETQYF.

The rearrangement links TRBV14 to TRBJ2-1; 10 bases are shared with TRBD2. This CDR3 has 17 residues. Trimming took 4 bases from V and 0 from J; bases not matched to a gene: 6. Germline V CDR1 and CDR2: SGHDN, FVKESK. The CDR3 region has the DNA TGTGCCAGCAGCCGGAGCGGGGGGGTTAGCTCCTACAATGAGCAGTTCTTC. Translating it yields CASSRSGGVSSYNEQFF.

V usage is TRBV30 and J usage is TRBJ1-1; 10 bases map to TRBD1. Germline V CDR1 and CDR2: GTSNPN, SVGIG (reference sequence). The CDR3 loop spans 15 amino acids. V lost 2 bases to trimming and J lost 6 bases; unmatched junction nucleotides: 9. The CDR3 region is CAWSTVGQGGSEAFF. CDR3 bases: TGTGCCTGGAGTACCGTCGGACAGGGGGGCTCTGAAGCTTTCTTT. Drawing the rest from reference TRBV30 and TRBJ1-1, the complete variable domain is SQTIHQWPATLVQPVGSPLSLECTVEGTSNPNLYWYRQAAGRGLQLLFYSVGIGQISSEVPQNLSASRPQDRQFILSSKKLLLSDSGFYLCAWSTVGQGGSEAFFGQGTRLTVV.